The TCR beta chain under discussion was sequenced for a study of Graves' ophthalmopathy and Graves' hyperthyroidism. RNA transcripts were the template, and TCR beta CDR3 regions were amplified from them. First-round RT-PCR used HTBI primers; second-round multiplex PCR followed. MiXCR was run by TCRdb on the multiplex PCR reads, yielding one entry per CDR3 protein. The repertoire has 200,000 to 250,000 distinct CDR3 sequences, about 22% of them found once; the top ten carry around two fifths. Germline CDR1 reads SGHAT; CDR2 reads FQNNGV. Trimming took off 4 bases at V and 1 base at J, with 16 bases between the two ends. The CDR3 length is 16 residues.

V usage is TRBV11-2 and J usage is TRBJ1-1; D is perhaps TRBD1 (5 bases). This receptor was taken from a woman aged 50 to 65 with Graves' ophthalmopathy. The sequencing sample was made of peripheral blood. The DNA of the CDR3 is TGTGCCAGCAGCTCACGACGGGGGTGGGCGAACACTGAAGCTTTCTTT. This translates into CASSSRRGWANTEAFF.